This T cell receptor beta chain was sequenced for a study of cytomegalovirus exposure and HLA in healthy donors (dated by TCRdb to about 2017). About the investigation overall: An earlier analysis of approximately 640 of the donors reported more than 250 Gb of sequence data and 117 million unique TCR beta sequences from about 179 million T cells. The study profiled the T cell repertoires of about 640 subjects by immunosequencing and related them to cytomegalovirus serostatus. The study combined high-throughput TCR immunosequencing, statistical association of individual TCRs with disease status, and machine learning to predict cytomegalovirus infection status. Every repertoire in the discovery cohort had been generated on one and the same sequencing platform. The study aimed to test whether signatures of past pathogen exposure could be identified by cataloging public T cell receptors. A later analysis re-examined previously published TCR beta repertoires from 600 to 700 donors and added high-resolution HLA genotyping to investigate patterns of TCR occurrence. Across 398 genotyped donors of the cohort, an average of roughly 200,000 unique TCR beta nucleotide sequences per donor were sequenced, and roughly 18% of those sequences were non-productive. Donor age, sex, ethnicity and CMV serostatus were compiled alongside the repertoire data. Along with the roughly 670-subject first cohort, a separate validation cohort of over a hundred different subjects was used. Several DR-DQ haplotypes were treated as single units for association and clustering because of strong linkage in the cohort. Among the roughly 430 genotyped donors, around 81% belonged to the genetic ancestry cluster associated with self-reported Caucasian donors. Both class I and class II loci were covered by HLA typing, at four-digit resolution. In the later analysis, no new phenotypic data were used to find candidate immune exposures; instead, reliance was placed on TCR beta sequences and their occurrence across donors. An early release that covered several hundred HLA-typed donors contained approximately 300 gigabases of sequencing data and about 84 million unique TCR sequences. In an earlier analysis of roughly 540 of the donors, high-throughput TCR beta sequencing was used to judge whether each TCR beta V gene segment behaved as functional or pseudogenic. Typing coverage differed by locus: A, B, C, DRB1 and DQB1 were typed in roughly 620-630 donors, DQA1 in roughly 500, DPA1 in some 600, and DPB1 in around 440. In a later genetic analysis, genome-wide SNP genotypes for about three fifths of the 666 donors were used, and that subset was treated as a discovery cohort.

Study-wide findings and limitations: Most TCR sequences were observed very rarely across donors, whereas some public TCRs were present in many individuals. When HLA alleles, especially DR and DQ, strongly co-occurred, attributing TCR associations to individual alleles was difficult. A cluster of highly shared sequence variants was judged likely to be a technical artifact of the sequencing pipeline. Compared with equally common non-associated chains, HLA-associated TCR beta chains in a later analysis were more clonally expanded and had lower generation probabilities. A later analysis associated 16,951 TCR beta sequences with specific HLA alleles at a false discovery rate of 0.05. Sequencing depth was assumed to be roughly uniform across donors in the presence/absence analyses, though that assumption may not hold. The classifier was reported to diagnose cytomegalovirus status with high specificity and sensitivity in both the original and validation cohorts. Because the 87-base-pair reads could not distinguish some IMGT-functional V segments, including TRBV6-2 and TRBV6-3, those segments were excluded. In a later analysis, most CMV-associated TCR beta chains were found to appear HLA-restricted, with HLA associations seemingly driven largely by CMV exposure. A further reported finding was that TCR beta sequences accurately predicted the HLA-A and HLA-B alleles for most subjects in the first cohort. Several of the top co-occurrence clusters appeared to be linked to parvovirus B19, influenza, CMV and Epstein-Barr virus, according to a later analysis. The earlier analysis of about 600 of the donors excluded some 15 rarely observed V segments, including chromosome 9 orphons, because counts were too low. HLA typing was unavailable for some donors at each locus, so association tests used only the typed subset. This cohort had only TCR beta chains sequenced, and the lack of alpha or paired-chain data limited which features could be detected. In a later genetic analysis, fewer N-insertions in productive TCRs were reported among donors in an Asian-associated ancestry cluster than the roughly 700-donor mean. A total of 150 to 200 TCR beta chains were listed by the study as associated with cytomegalovirus. In a later analysis, TCR association rates were found to vary across HLA loci, with the most associated TCRs seen for DRB1 alleles and the fewest for HLA-C alleles. It was suggested by the authors that the approach could potentially be generalized to other disease states and immunological phenotypes. A later genetic analysis associated a missense DCLRE1C variant with V-gene and J-gene trimming of TCR beta chains, and an independent cohort replicated the association. Correlated functional status among segregating V segments might be attributable to linkage disequilibrium, but an unknown experimental factor could not be ruled out. For the cohort, immune exposure information was limited to CMV serostatus. In vitro tests confirmed that three of the cytomegalovirus-associated TCR beta chains recognize cytomegalovirus antigens. In an earlier analysis of some 540 of the donors, most TCR beta V segments appeared in productive rearrangements about 90% or about 30% of the time, broadly matching IMGT annotations.

The receptor library was made with the immunoSEQ multiplex PCR assay. A mixture of 60 forward primers for TCR Vbeta segments and 13 reverse primers for TCR Jbeta segments was used in the multiplex PCR. The CDR3 region of rearranged TCR beta genes was amplified from genomic DNA by a multiplex PCR assay. On the Illumina HiSeq System, the amplified TCR beta libraries were sequenced as 87-base-pair reads. Turning to the authors' computational methods: A later analysis counted approximately 76 million unique TCR beta chains across the 550 to 700 repertoires, and some 12 million of these chains were shared by at least two donors. To remove PCR and sequencing errors, raw reads were error-corrected and collapsed into unique sequences using a nearest-neighbor algorithm that merged closely related sequences. Alignment of CDR3 sequences to IMGT reference sequences was used to assign V, D and J gene segments. For a sequence to be retained, at least a six-nucleotide match to both a V gene segment and a J gene segment was required. Rearrangements were classified as productive when the CDR3 lacked stop codons and remained in frame with V and J, and all other rearrangements were classified as non-productive. CDR3 was defined by IMGT convention, running from the second conserved V-encoded cysteine to the conserved J-encoded phenylalanine. The earlier analysis of 587 of the donors excluded sequences that lacked an unambiguous match to a single V gene segment. An earlier analysis of over 450 of the donors classified V segments as functional when productive rearrangements were above 56.7% and as segregating when the standard deviation between donors was above 5%. To diagnose cytomegalovirus status from the catalog of TCR beta chain sequences, a statistical classification framework was built. V and J gene assignment, in a later analysis, came from comparing TCR nucleotide sequences with IMGT/GENE-DB human TR gene sequences. Using the TCRdist pipeline, a later analysis assigned CDR3 sequences along with most-parsimonious VDJ recombination scenarios. A later analysis defined each TCR beta chain by its CDR3 amino acid sequence plus V-gene family, and excluded reads lacking a unique V-gene family. In a later analysis, 450 to 600 highly shared, low-generation-probability nucleotide sequences were removed to address suspected cross-contamination and a sequencing artifact. In a later analysis, a clonal expansion index for each public chain was calculated from normalized within-repertoire ranks of inferred template counts. Generation probabilities in a later analysis came from a VDJ recombination model fitted to out-of-frame rearrangements, and those results were checked against IGoR. A later analysis scored TCR-TCR, TCR-HLA and TCR-CMV co-occurrence with hypergeometric tests, applying a repertoire-size bias correction to TCR pairs. False discovery rates were estimated in a later analysis by permuting HLA or CMV assignments 20 times. In a later analysis, co-occurring TCRs were grouped using DBSCAN, and TCRdist sequence similarity was added for clustering within HLA-allele-positive subsets. For co-occurrence clustering, repertoires with fewer than 30,000 or more than 120,000 public chains were excluded, along with four or five repertoires with anomalous nucleotide sharing. The source is immuneACCESS, and TCRdb retained only in-frame sequences with V and J called. Part of the clones is not carried over; for the studies checked, unresolved V genes explain less than half of this, and the remainder is unexplained. V, J and clone size are those of that table, while D and trimming were read from the DNA. For this sample there are a few hundred thousand clones; around three quarters appear just once. The ten largest clones capture about a sixth of the sample.

In total, about 650 healthy bone marrow donors made up the cohort. At the time of sampling, all cohort members were nominally healthy, though unrecorded immune exposures were likely present. The donor tested CMV seronegative and was one of the 352 seronegative cohort members. Each donor provided a peripheral blood sample, and peripheral blood mononuclear cells were used for TCR beta sequencing. The Qiagen DNeasy Blood Extraction Kit was used to extract genomic DNA from the blood cell samples. The CDR3 measures 15 amino acids from cysteine to phenylalanine. Just CDR3 DNA is preserved here, 45 bases in frame from base 1. Trimming takes 2 bases off V and 5 bases off J; junction bases not matched to a gene: 8. A note on this clone: The antigen it binds to is not known. No base qualities exist here, and no much larger clone lies one base off it.

The sequence derives from a man aged 40-50 years in good health and CMV-seronegative. The source material was PBMCs. Recombination joined TRBV23-1 with TRBJ2-5; 7 central bases correspond to TRBD2. Being an ORF, TRBV23-1 has a function that is uncertain. The DNA reads as follows: TGCGCCAGCAGTCAAGGTGCGGGGGATATGGAGACCCAGTACTTC. The resulting protein is CASSQGAGDMETQYF.